The 21 T cell receptor beta chains listed next were all sequenced from one sample in a study of blood T cell repertoires in COVID-19. Assay: immunoSEQ multiplex PCR; the TCRdb copy retains only in-frame clones and omits some. The top ten clones hold 4.5% to 5.5% of a sample with hundreds of thousands of clones, roughly 85% of them seen once. Sequences were obtained from peripheral blood. These receptors were obtained from a man between 45 and 60 years old with active or convalescent COVID-19.

The rearrangement links TRBV5-4 to TRBJ2-2; 14 positions agree with TRBD2. Germline values: CDR1 SGHNT, CDR2 YYREEE (reference sequence). This CDR3 is 19 amino acids long. V lost 4 bases to trimming and J lost 5 bases; unmatched junction nucleotides: 13. This CDR3 is CASSPRDRGTSGRTGELFF. CDR3 DNA sequence: TGTGCCAGCAGCCCCCGGGACAGGGGGACTAGCGGGAGAACCGGGGAGCTGTTTTTT.

The chain recombines TRBV29-1 with TRBJ1-1; the match to TRBD1 covers 9 bases. J gave up 10 bases and V 7 bases, and 13 bases lay outside the gene matches. The germline V gene encodes CDR1 SQVTM and CDR2 ANQGSEA. The CDR3 spans 13 residues. As DNA, the CDR3 is TGCAGCGCAACTCCGGGACAGGGCTCGGGAGCTTTCTTT. Protein: CSATPGQGSGAFF.

CDR3 in DNA: TGTGCCAGTAGTACCCGGTGGCGCGGGAGGGAAGATACGCAGTATTTT. It specifies CASSTRWRGREDTQYF. V is TRBV19 and J is TRBJ2-3; 9 bases map to TRBD2. The CDR3 is made up of 16 amino acids. The V gene end was trimmed by 4 bases and the J gene end by 5 bases; junction bases not matched to a gene: 10. Per the germline V gene, CDR1 is LNHDA and CDR2 is SQIVND (reference sequence).

As to this clone: An end of the junction differs from the germline gene, which may be a read error. The CDR3 sequence is CASSFQRLVQEAQYF. The CDR3 DNA sequence: TGTGCCAGCAGCTTCCAGCGCCTCGTCCAAGAGGCCCAGTACTTC. The chain recombines TRBV7-2 with TRBJ2-5; D ambiguous. The length of the CDR3 is 15 residues. Germline CDR1 reads SGHTA; CDR2 reads FQGNSA.

The chain employs TRBV28 and TRBJ1-5, with TRBD1 as a possible D gene (5 bases). The CDR3 runs 15 residues. Germline V lookup: CDR1 MDHEN, CDR2 SYDVKM. V was cut by 7 bases and J by 4 bases, with 17 bases left in between. In DNA form, the CDR3 reads TGTGCCAGCACCCCCCCCGCAGGGAGGAATCAGCCCCAGCATTTT. It encodes CASTPPAGRNQPQHF.

This clone showed up just once. The CDR3 bases are TGTGCCAGCAGCTCCCAGTGGGGGCGTTCCTACGAGCAGTACTTC. Residues: CASSSQWGRSYEQYF. The rearrangement links TRBV9 to TRBJ2-7, with TRBD1 as a possible D gene (6 bases). There are 15 residues in the CDR3. Germline loops: CDR1 SGDLS, CDR2 YYNGEE. The ends were cut back, 4 bases at V and 1 base at J, with 15 bases in the middle.

The chain uses TRBV4-2 and TRBJ1-2; D gene ambiguous. Per germline, CDR1 LGHNA and CDR2 YNFKEQ. V was clipped by 0 bases and J by 0 bases, with 8 bases between them. The CDR3 totals 15 residues. The CDR3 protein is CASSQDGSANYGYTF. CDR3 DNA: TGTGCCAGCAGCCAAGATGGCTCAGCTAACTATGGCTACACCTTC.

The chain couples TRBV7-6 to TRBJ1-3; 7 nucleotides agree with TRBD1. The length of the CDR3 is 15 residues. V dropped 5 bases and J dropped 0; count of bases not matched to a gene: 4. Looked up from germline, CDR1 is SGHVS and CDR2 is FNYEAQ. The CDR3 DNA is TGTGCCAGCAGCGCCAGACAGGGCTCTGGAAACACCATATATTTT. Translation gives CASSARQGSGNTIYF.

This clone showed up just once. The rearrangement uses TRBV30 and TRBJ2-1, with 12 bases aligning to TRBD2. Germline CDR1 and CDR2: GTSNPN and SVGIG (reference sequence). The CDR3 runs to 15 residues. Unmatched junction bases numbered 7, after V lost 3 bases and J lost 7 bases. This CDR3 is CAWRALAGGRNEQFF. CDR3 coding DNA: TGTGCCTGGAGAGCCCTAGCGGGAGGGAGGAATGAGCAGTTCTTC.

This clone was seen a few times. V and J are TRBV5-1 and TRBJ1-1, with D perhaps matching TRBD1 (6 bases). V dropped 0 bases and J dropped 4 bases, with 16 bases sitting between them. The V gene's germline CDR1 is SGHRS and CDR2 YFSETQ. The CDR3 runs to 16 residues. CDR3 protein: CASSLGTGSLGTEAFF. Here the CDR3 DNA reads TGCGCCAGCAGCTTGGGTACAGGGTCTCTGGGCACTGAAGCTTTCTTT.

The rearrangement joins TRBV18 to TRBJ1-2; 7 nucleotides agree with TRBD1. V lost 8 bases to trimming and J lost 2 bases; unmatched junction nucleotides: 5. Germline CDR1 and CDR2: KGHSH and LQKENI. The CDR3 contains 13 residues. The CDR3 sequence: CASTGEPNYGYTF. As DNA, the CDR3 is TGTGCCAGCACAGGGGAACCCAACTATGGCTACACCTTC.

The J gene is TRBJ1-5, the V gene TRBV15; D ambiguous. This CDR3 contains 16 residues. Germline lookup yields CDR1 LNHNV and CDR2 YYDKDF (reference sequence). Trimming shortened V by 0 bases and J by 5 bases, and 14 bases separated the two germline ends. CDR3 sequence reads: CATSRDRGWEDQPQHF. The CDR3 region has the DNA TGTGCCACCAGCAGAGACCGGGGTTGGGAAGATCAGCCCCAGCATTTT.

This clone has a single count. The V gene is TRBV5-1, the J gene TRBJ1-4; a possible D gene is TRBD1 (6 bases). V gave up 4 bases and J gave up 3 bases, with 16 bases separating them. There are 16 residues in the CDR3. The V gene's germline CDR1 is SGHRS and CDR2 YFSETQ. In nucleotides, the CDR3 is TGCGCCAGCAGCCATACGGGGGGCGCGCCTAATGAAAAACTGTTTTTT. Residues: CASSHTGGAPNEKLFF.

The chain employs TRBV5-1 and TRBJ2-3, with 7 bases matching TRBD1. CDR3 length: 16 amino acids. V was clipped by 2 bases and J by 2 bases; unmatched bases: 8. The germline V gene has CDR1 SGHRS and CDR2 YFSETQ. DNA of the CDR3: TGCGCCAGCAGCTTCGAGACAGGGCGATACACAGATACGCAGTATTTT. Its protein product is CASSFETGRYTDTQYF.

The chain combines TRBV19 with TRBJ2-1, with a weak D call TRBD2 (5 bases). The CDR3 is 14 residues long. Trimming took 4 bases from V and 5 from J, leaving 12 bases between them. Germline V CDR1 and CDR2: LNHDA, SQIVND (reference sequence). CDR3 loop: CASSTLAGNNEQFF. As DNA, the CDR3 is TGTGCCAGTAGTACGTTAGCCGGGAACAATGAGCAGTTCTTC.

This sequence joins TRBV5-4 and TRBJ1-2; perhaps TRBD1 as D (5 bases). The CDR3 covers 14 residues. Trimming stripped 2 bases from V and 3 bases from J, with 11 bases between. Germline V gene sequence: CDR1 SGHNT, CDR2 YYREEE (reference sequence). For the CDR3, the DNA is TGTGCCAGCAGCTTAAAACAGGACCACTATGGCTACACCTTC. Amino acids: CASSLKQDHYGYTF.

This rearrangement joins TRBV7-7 to TRBJ2-2, with a tentative D call TRBD2 (6 bases). CDR1 and CDR2 (germline): SSHAT, FNYEAQ (reference sequence). The CDR3 is made up of 12 amino acids. CDR3 DNA: TGTGCTACACCCGGGGGCACCGGGGAGCTGTTTTTT. This codes for CATPGGTGELFF.

The gene calls are TRBV13 and TRBJ1-2; no clear D gene. This CDR3 region has 13 residues. Trimming took off 5 bases at V and 7 bases at J, with 14 bases between the two ends. Germline-derived CDR1 and CDR2 are PRHDT and FYEKMQ (reference sequence). CDR3 in DNA: TGTGCCAGCAGCCCGAGGAGGATGTTTGGCTACACCTTC. Translated, it gives CASSPRRMFGYTF.

For the CDR3, the DNA is TGTGCCAGCTCACCCCGACAGGGTCAAGAGACCCAGTACTTC. Its protein product is CASSPRQGQETQYF. This sequence joins TRBV18 and TRBJ2-5; 7 nucleotides align to TRBD1. The junction had 3 bases not matched to a gene; V was cut back by 3 bases and J by 2 bases. The CDR3 extends over 14 amino acids. Germline V gene data show CDR1 as KGHSH and CDR2 as LQKENI. The variable domain in full, with the rest retrieved from reference TRBV18 and TRBJ2-5, is NAGVMQNPRHLVRRRGQEARLRCSPMKGHSHVYWYRQLPEEGLKFMVYLQKENIIDESGMPKERFSAEFPKEGPSILRIQQVVRGDSAAYFCASSPRQGQETQYFGPGTRLLVL.

The chain links TRBV19 to TRBJ1-1, with 7 nucleotides matching TRBD1. Germline loops: CDR1 LNHDA, CDR2 SQIVND (reference sequence). With 5 bases clipped from V and 1 base from J, the junction kept 4 bases outside the gene matches. The CDR3 has 14 residues. The CDR3 DNA reads TGTGCCAGTAGTGGGACAGAGGCGAACACTGAAGCTTTCTTT. It translates to CASSGTEANTEAFF.

The V and J genes are TRBV7-9 and TRBJ2-7; D remains ambiguous. Germline lookup yields CDR1 SEHNR and CDR2 FQNEAQ (reference sequence). This CDR3 contains 12 residues. V was trimmed by 2 bases and J by 6 bases, leaving 8 bases between them. CDR3 coding DNA: TGTGCCAGCAGCTTACCGAGTTCCGAGCAGTACTTC. It translates to CASSLPSSEQYF.